Below, 19 T cell receptor beta chains from the same sample are listed, as sequenced in a study of blood T cell repertoires in COVID-19. The repertoire was sequenced with immunoSEQ multiplex PCR; TCRdb's copy has only in-frame clones and lacks some. The table lists over 200,000 clones, under 85% of them singletons, with over 1% in the top ten. Sequencing was performed on peripheral blood. The receptor source for this set is a woman in her 30s with COVID-19, enrolled during active disease.

This chain connects TRBV7-9 to TRBJ2-1, with D perhaps matching TRBD1 (6 bases). CDR1 SEHNR and CDR2 FQNEAQ come from the germline V gene (reference sequence). The V gene lost 3 bases and the J gene lost 0 bases, with 6 bases spanning the gap. The CDR3 totals 14 residues. As DNA, the CDR3 is TGTGCCAGCAGCTTCAGGGGCTCCTACAATGAGCAGTTCTTC. This encodes CASSFRGSYNEQFF.

The V gene is TRBV5-1, the J gene TRBJ2-2, with TRBD2 matching 9 bases. The V gene end was trimmed by 4 bases and the J gene end by 4 bases; junction bases not matched to a gene: 5. The CDR3 has 15 amino acids. The germline gives CDR1 SGHRS, CDR2 YFSETQ. The CDR3 region has the DNA TGCGCCAGCAGCACCGGGACTAGCAGCACCGGGGAGCTGTTTTTT. Translated, it gives CASSTGTSSTGELFF.

The J gene is TRBJ2-1, the V gene TRBV19, with 9 bases lining up with TRBD2. The V and J ends lost 3 bases and 0 bases, in that order; junction bases with no gene match: 18. This CDR3 region has 21 residues. Germline loops: CDR1 LNHDA, CDR2 SQIVND (reference sequence). CDR3 residues: CASSIDPTSGRAPSSYNEQFF. The CDR3 DNA reads TGTGCCAGTAGTATCGACCCAACTAGCGGGCGAGCCCCAAGCTCCTACAATGAGCAGTTCTTC.

V is TRBV5-4 and J is TRBJ2-7; TRBD2 matches at 10 bases. The ends lost 2 bases at V and 4 bases at J; junction bases unmatched: 3. The CDR3 covers 14 residues. The germline gives CDR1 SGHNT, CDR2 YYREEE (reference sequence). CDR3: CASSLAGGEYEQYF. The CDR3 DNA follows: TGTGCCAGCAGCTTAGCGGGAGGGGAATACGAGCAGTACTTC.

This chain links TRBV7-2 with TRBJ1-5; maybe TRBD1 (6 bases). From germline, CDR1 is SGHTA and CDR2 FQGNSA. The germline V and J ends were trimmed by 7 bases and 0 bases, with 13 bases remaining between them. This CDR3 region has 15 residues. CDR3 region: CASTTTGNSNQPQHF. The CDR3 DNA reads TGTGCCAGCACCACGACAGGCAATAGCAATCAGCCCCAGCATTTT.

This clone appeared once. The chain recombines TRBV7-2 with TRBJ1-6; 10 positions match TRBD1. This CDR3 has 15 amino acids. V dropped 4 bases and J dropped 9; count of bases not matched to a gene: 6. Germline values: CDR1 SGHTA, CDR2 FQGNSA. In DNA form, the CDR3 reads TGTGCCAGCAGCTCCGTGGGACAGGGGAGTTCACCCCTCCACTTT. The encoded protein is CASSSVGQGSSPLHF.

The gene calls are TRBV4-3 and TRBJ1-6; D is unresolved. The germline V gene encodes CDR1 LGHNA and CDR2 YSLEER. The CDR3 loop spans 17 amino acids. V gave up 0 bases and J gave up 8 bases, with 17 bases separating them. The CDR3 DNA sequence: TGCGCCAGCAGCCAAGATCCTTACTCAGAGGCTGATTCACCCCTCCACTTT. It yields the protein CASSQDPYSEADSPLHF.

This rearrangement joins TRBV24-1 to TRBJ2-5; D is possibly TRBD2 (6 bases). Trimming removed 4 bases at V and 4 bases at J, with 18 bases between. The CDR3 spans 16 residues. Germline V gene data show CDR1 as KGHDR and CDR2 as SFDVKD. The DNA for the CDR3 is TGTGCCACCAGTGACCCCATGCAGGGAGGCCCAGAGACCCAGTACTTC. It specifies CATSDPMQGGPETQYF.

The V call is TRBV24-1, the J call TRBJ2-1, with D possibly being TRBD1 (6 bases). This CDR3 region has 15 residues. Trimming took off 4 bases at V and 5 bases at J, with 14 bases between the two ends. The germline V gene has CDR1 KGHDR and CDR2 SFDVKD. The CDR3 sequence is CATSDPRTAHNEQFF. In DNA form, the CDR3 reads TGTGCCACCAGTGACCCTAGGACAGCACACAATGAGCAGTTCTTC.

The V gene is TRBV12-3 or TRBV12-4, the J gene TRBJ2-4; D gene unclear. Trimming removed 7 bases at V and 6 bases at J, with 10 bases between. CDR3 length equals 12 residues. Here the CDR3 DNA reads TGTGCCAGCAAGGCAGGTGGAAACATTCAGTACTTC. The encoded protein is CASKAGGNIQYF.

J is TRBJ1-4 and V is TRBV5-1; 7 positions match TRBD1. CDR1 and CDR2 (germline): SGHRS, YFSETQ. This CDR3 contains 16 residues. The junction had 14 bases not matched to a gene; V was cut back by 7 bases and J by 5 bases. CDR3 bases: TGCGCCAGCTCCAAAACAGGGGCGACCTTAAATGAAAAACTGTTTTTT. It specifies CASSKTGATLNEKLFF. Filled out from reference TRBV5-1 and TRBJ1-4, the complete variable domain reads KAGVTQTPRYLIKTRGQQVTLSCSPISGHRSVSWYQQTPGQGLQFLFEYFSETQRNKGNFPGRFSGRQFSNSRSEMNVSTLELGDSALYLCASSKTGATLNEKLFFGSGTQLSVL.

This clone was counted between two and nine times. This sequence joins TRBV7-2 and TRBJ2-3, with TRBD2 matching over 8 bases. Unmatched junction bases numbered 5, after V lost 4 bases and J lost 5 bases. Germline lookup yields CDR1 SGHTA and CDR2 FQGNSA. This CDR3 region has 14 residues. The CDR3 DNA reads TGTGCCAGCAGCTCAGGACTAGCAAAAGATACGCAGTATTTT. Its translation: CASSSGLAKDTQYF.

This chain connects TRBV9 to TRBJ1-5, with 8 positions matching TRBD1. The CDR3 contains 13 residues. The V and J ends lost 0 bases and 13 bases, in that order; junction bases with no gene match: 6. CDR1 SGDLS and CDR2 YYNGEE come from the germline V gene. The CDR3 loop reads CASSVDGTGKQHF. The CDR3 DNA reads TGTGCCAGCAGCGTAGACGGGACAGGAAAGCAGCATTTT.

The chain joins TRBV24-1 to TRBJ1-2, with a tentative D call TRBD1 (6 bases). Germline V gene data show CDR1 as KGHDR and CDR2 as SFDVKD. The V gene lost 4 bases and the J gene lost 0 bases, with 8 bases spanning the gap. The CDR3 runs 14 residues. Here the CDR3 reads CATSDRTANYGYTF. The CDR3 nucleotides are TGTGCCACCAGTGACCGGACAGCTAACTATGGCTACACCTTC.

The chain uses TRBV6-2 or TRBV6-3 and TRBJ2-3; D gene uncertain. The CDR3 covers 12 residues. Trimming removed 6 bases from V and 0 bases from J, with 4 bases in between. The germline V gene encodes CDR1 MNHEY and CDR2 SVGEGT. CDR3 protein: CASSLSTDTQYF. In nucleotides, the CDR3 is TGTGCCAGCAGCCTAAGCACAGATACGCAGTATTTT.

The chain joins TRBV27 to TRBJ1-5; 10 nucleotides line up with TRBD1. CDR1 is MNHEY, CDR2 SMNVEV, per germline (reference sequence). This CDR3 spans 19 amino acids. V was clipped by 1 base and J by 2 bases; unmatched bases: 11. CDR3 sequence: CASSLYRDRGVFGNQPQHF. The CDR3 bases are TGTGCCAGCAGTTTATACCGGGACAGGGGAGTTTTTGGCAATCAGCCCCAGCATTTT.

In this sample, this clone turned up once. The chain joins TRBV6-1 to TRBJ1-4, with TRBD1 as a possible D gene (6 bases). The V end lost 0 bases, the J end lost 1 base, and 6 bases lay between the germline ends. The germline gives CDR1 MNHNS, CDR2 SASEGT. This CDR3 is 15 amino acids long. The CDR3 is CASSEADRTNEKLFF. The CDR3, as DNA: TGTGCCAGCAGTGAAGCGGACAGAACTAATGAAAAACTGTTTTTT.

The chain combines TRBV19 with TRBJ2-2, with TRBD2 matching over 13 bases. Germline lookup yields CDR1 LNHDA and CDR2 SQIVND (reference sequence). J was trimmed by 3 bases and V by 3 bases; bases with no gene match: 7. This CDR3 has 18 residues. The CDR3 here is CASSIRTSGRQYTGELFF. The DNA for the CDR3 is TGTGCCAGTAGTATCAGGACTAGCGGGAGACAATACACCGGGGAGCTGTTTTTT.

This chain joins TRBV27 and TRBJ1-4; 9 bases are a match to TRBD1. The CDR3 runs to 18 residues. The V segment lost 0 bases and the J segment 8 bases; nucleotides outside the gene matches: 13. CDR1 is MNHEY and CDR2 is SMNVEV in the germline V gene (reference sequence). The CDR3 spells CASSLSMPRQGGQEKLFF. Here the CDR3 DNA reads TGTGCCAGCAGTTTATCCATGCCGAGACAGGGGGGGCAAGAAAAACTGTTTTTT.